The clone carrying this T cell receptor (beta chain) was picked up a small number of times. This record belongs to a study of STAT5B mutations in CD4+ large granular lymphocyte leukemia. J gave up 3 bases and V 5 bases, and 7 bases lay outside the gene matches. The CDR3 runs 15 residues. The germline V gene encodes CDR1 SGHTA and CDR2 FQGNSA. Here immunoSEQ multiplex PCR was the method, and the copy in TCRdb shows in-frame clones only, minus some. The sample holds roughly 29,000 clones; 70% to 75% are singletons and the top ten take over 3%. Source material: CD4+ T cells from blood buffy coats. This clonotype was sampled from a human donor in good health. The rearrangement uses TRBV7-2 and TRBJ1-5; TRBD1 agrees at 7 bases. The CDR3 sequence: CASSPDRSLNQPQHF. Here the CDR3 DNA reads TGTGCCAGCAGCCCGGACAGGTCCCTCAATCAGCCCCAGCATTTT.